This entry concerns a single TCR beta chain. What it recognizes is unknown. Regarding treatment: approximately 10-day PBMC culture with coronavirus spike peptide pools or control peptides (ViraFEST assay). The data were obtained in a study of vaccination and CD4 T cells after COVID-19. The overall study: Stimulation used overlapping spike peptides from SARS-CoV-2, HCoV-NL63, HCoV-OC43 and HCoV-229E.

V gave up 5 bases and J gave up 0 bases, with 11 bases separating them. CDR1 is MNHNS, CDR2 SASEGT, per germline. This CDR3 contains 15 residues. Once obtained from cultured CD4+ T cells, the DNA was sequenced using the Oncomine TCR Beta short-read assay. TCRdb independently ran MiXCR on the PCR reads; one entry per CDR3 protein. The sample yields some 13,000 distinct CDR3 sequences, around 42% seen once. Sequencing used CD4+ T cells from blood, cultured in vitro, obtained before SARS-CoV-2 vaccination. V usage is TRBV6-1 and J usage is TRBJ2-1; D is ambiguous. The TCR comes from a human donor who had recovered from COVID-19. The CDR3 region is CASSPTQISYNEQFF. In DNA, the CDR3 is TGTGCCAGCAGTCCGACCCAAATCTCCTACAATGAGCAGTTCTTC.